The 18 T cell receptor beta chains given below trace back to one sample, sequenced in a study of GPR56 and killer-like receptors on CD4 memory cells. TCRdb re-called the reads and shows each CDR3 protein once, DNA omitted. Here the sample table reports about 2,200 distinct CDR3 sequences. Five CD4+ populations, defined by killer cell lectin-like receptor and GPR56 markers, were sorted by FACS. The material sequenced was memory CD4+ T cells from blood. The receptors were sampled from a human donor in good health.

The chain recombines TRBV7-9 with TRBJ2-5; TCRdb's D call of TRBD1 is untestable without DNA. In germline, CDR1 is SEHNR, CDR2 FQNEAQ (reference sequence). This CDR3 has 13 amino acids. CDR3 protein: CASSRAGGETQYF.

The chain recombines TRBV2 with TRBJ1-2; TCRdb designates TRBD1, a call that cannot be tested without DNA. Germline CDR1 reads SNHLY; CDR2 reads FYNNEI. CDR3 length: 12 amino acids. The CDR3 region is CASSERGYGYTF.

The chain employs TRBV20-1 and TRBJ2-3; TCRdb reports TRBD2, a call that lacks DNA to check it against. This CDR3 comprises 14 residues. The germline V gene has CDR1 DFQATT and CDR2 SNEGSKA (reference sequence). The CDR3 protein is CSARRESLTDTQYF.

The chain uses TRBV20-1 and TRBJ2-3; TCRdb's D call of TRBD2 is untestable without DNA. The CDR3 runs to 15 residues. Germline CDR1 DFQATT, CDR2 SNEGSKA (reference sequence). The CDR3 loop is CSAREIGGRGDTQYF.

The chain couples TRBV11-2 to TRBJ2-1; TCRdb outputs TRBD2, but without DNA this stays unchecked. Germline CDR1 is SGHAT and CDR2 is FQNNGV. There are 18 residues in the CDR3. The CDR3 spells CASSSLPVIAGGNNEQFF.

Its frequency marks this clonotype as large. The J gene is TRBJ1-5, the V gene TRBV19; no DNA is available, so the TRBD1 call from TCRdb remains unchecked. Germline V gene lookup returns CDR1 LNHDA and CDR2 SQIVND (reference sequence). This CDR3 spans 15 amino acids. This chain's CDR3 is CASSIQGGNNQPQHF.

This clonotype is large by frequency. The gene calls are TRBV10-3 and TRBJ2-1; TCRdb picks TRBD2, but there is no DNA to check that call. The CDR3 consists of 14 residues. CDR1 and CDR2 from the germline V gene are ENHRY and SYGVKD. CDR3: CAIRGASGSNEQFF.

V and J are TRBV5-1 and TRBJ2-7. CDR1 is SGHRS and CDR2 is YFSETQ in the germline V gene. This CDR3 comprises 13 residues. This chain's CDR3 is CASRGLSSYEQYF.

Measured by frequency, this clonotype is large (0.1 to 1%). The V call is TRBV7-9, the J call TRBJ2-1; TCRdb returns TRBD1, unconfirmable since there is no DNA. CDR3 length equals 16 residues. Germline loops: CDR1 SEHNR, CDR2 FQNEAQ (reference sequence). CDR3 amino acids: CASSLGSRLPRGEQFF.

This clonotype is deemed large by its frequency. The chain is built from TRBV6-1 and TRBJ1-5. This CDR3 contains 14 residues. Germline loops: CDR1 MNHNS, CDR2 SASEGT. This chain's CDR3 is CASTPGTWGQPQHF.

Judged by frequency, this clonotype is large. V and J are TRBV11-1 and TRBJ2-3. Germline V gene data show CDR1 as SGHAT and CDR2 as FQDESV (reference sequence). The CDR3 consists of 11 residues. The CDR3 protein is CASSWTDTQYF.

This clonotype is identified as medium-sized from frequency. The J gene is TRBJ1-1, the V gene TRBV30. Per the germline V gene, CDR1 is GTSNPN and CDR2 is SVGIG (reference sequence). The CDR3 consists of 15 residues. The CDR3 reads CAWSKLGSGSTEAFF.

The chain combines TRBV20-1 with TRBJ1-5; checking the TCRdb D call of TRBD1 is not possible without DNA. This CDR3 is built from 12 residues. Germline loops: CDR1 DFQATT, CDR2 SNEGSKA (reference sequence). The CDR3 loop is CSADDRSQPQHF.

The rearrangement joins TRBV2 to TRBJ1-6; TCRdb gives TRBD1 as the D gene, but with no DNA this cannot be confirmed. The CDR3 extends over 16 amino acids. Looked up from germline, CDR1 is SNHLY and CDR2 is FYNNEI. The CDR3 sequence: CASIVQGSGMNSPLHF. The full variable domain, with the rest looked up from reference TRBV2 and TRBJ1-6, is EPEVTQTPSHQVTQMGQEVILRCVPISNHLYFYWYRQILGQKVEFLVSFYNNEISEKSEIFDDQFSVERPDGSNFTLKIRSTKLEDSAMYFCASIVQGSGMNSPLHFGNGTRLTVT.

The rearrangement joins TRBV7-9 to TRBJ1-1; TCRdb indicates TRBD1, and absent DNA this call remains unverified. The CDR3 is 16 residues long. Per germline, CDR1 SEHNR and CDR2 FQNEAQ (reference sequence). The chain's CDR3 is CASSPARGNMNTEAFF.

The chain is built from TRBV5-5 and TRBJ1-3; TCRdb outputs TRBD1, but without DNA this stays unchecked. The CDR3 is made up of 14 amino acids. CDR1 and CDR2 from the germline V gene are SGHKS and YYEKEE (reference sequence). The CDR3 loop reads CASSPTVPGNTIYF. The variable domain in full, with the rest retrieved from reference TRBV5-5 and TRBJ1-3, is DAGVTQSPTHLIKTRGQQVTLRCSPISGHKSVSWYQQVLGQGPQFIFQYYEKEERGRGNFPDRFSARQFPNYSSELNVNALLLGDSALYLCASSPTVPGNTIYFGEGSWLTVV.

This clonotype is deemed medium-sized (0.01 to 0.1%) by its frequency. The chain combines TRBV19 with TRBJ2-1; TCRdb reports TRBD1, a call that lacks DNA to check it against. CDR3 length: 12 residues. The V gene's germline CDR1 is LNHDA and CDR2 SQIVND (reference sequence). CDR3 sequence reads: CASSSPPSAQFF.

The rearrangement joins TRBV20-1 to TRBJ1-1; the TCRdb call, TRBD1, lacks DNA for checking. The CDR3 is made up of 13 amino acids. Germline V gene lookup returns CDR1 DFQATT and CDR2 SNEGSKA (reference sequence). CDR3 protein: CSATRTGGSEAFF.